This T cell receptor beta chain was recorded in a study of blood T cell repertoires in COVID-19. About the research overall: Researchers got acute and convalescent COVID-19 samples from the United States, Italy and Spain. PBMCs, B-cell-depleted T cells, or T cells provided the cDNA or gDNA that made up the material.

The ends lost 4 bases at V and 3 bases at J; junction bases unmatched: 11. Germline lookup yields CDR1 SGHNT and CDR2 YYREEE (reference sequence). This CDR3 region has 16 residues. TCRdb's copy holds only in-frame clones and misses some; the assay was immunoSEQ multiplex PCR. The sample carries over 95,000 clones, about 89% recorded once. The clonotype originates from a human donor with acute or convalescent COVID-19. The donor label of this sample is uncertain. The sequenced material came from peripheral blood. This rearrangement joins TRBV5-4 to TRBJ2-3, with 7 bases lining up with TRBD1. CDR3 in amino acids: CASSPGTAERTDTQYF. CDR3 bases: TGTGCCAGCAGCCCTGGGACAGCTGAGCGAACAGATACGCAGTATTTT.